This T cell receptor beta chain was sequenced in a study of T cells after yellow fever vaccination. This clonotype has only a few counts. What it recognizes is unknown. Study-level points and caveats: FACS-sorted repertoires could harbor abundant contaminating bulk-population clonotypes. A limited proportion of clonotypes was detected within both the CD4 and CD8 compartments. Post-booster samples contained most primary-vaccination clones (more than 95% CD4, about 90% CD8).

The germline gives CDR1 LGHNA, CDR2 YNFKEQ. The CDR3 spans 16 residues. V lost 4 bases and J lost 3, with 16 bases in between. Making TCR cDNA involved 5'RACE template switching, which added UMIs and a universal primer site. One entry per CDR3 protein, called by TCRdb with MiXCR from the 5' RACE reads. The table lists a few hundred thousand distinct CDR3 sequences, 3.6% of them singletons. The J gene is TRBJ2-1, the V gene TRBV4-2, with a possible D match to TRBD2 (7 bases). The sample in question was PBMCs, obtained on the day of the yellow fever booster vaccination. The sequence came from a man aged 18 to 30 who received the YFV17D yellow fever vaccine. The CDR3 loop is CASSRKGGAHYNEQFF. CDR3 DNA sequence: TGTGCCAGCAGCCGAAAAGGGGGGGCCCACTACAATGAGCAGTTCTTC.